This section outlines one TCR beta chain sequence together with its context. Its specific antigen is unknown. No much larger clone exists at a distance of one base, and base qualities are not known. TCRbeta CDR3 regions were amplified from genomic DNA using the immunoSEQ Assay, a bias-controlled multiplex PCR. In the source study's methods: The number of nucleated cells in each sample was estimated from the amplification of reference gene primers within the assay. To quantify the absolute abundance of each unique TCRbeta CDR3 rearrangement, sequence reads were collapsed and filtered. For each sample, productive Simpson clonality was calculated as the square root of Simpson's diversity index across productive rearrangements. Held by TCRdb, this immuneACCESS table contains in-frame sequences only and omits some clones. Under half of the omission traces to an unresolved V gene where checked; the cause of the rest is unknown. That table is the source of V, J and clone size, and D and trimming were worked out from the DNA. In this sample the table shows roughly 63,000 clones, 85% to 90% of which occur a single time. The leading ten clones occupy about 21% of the sample.

The data stem from a study of blood T cell repertoires in COVID-19 (dated by TCRdb to 2018 to 2020). A note on the overall study: Collaborator samples came from the United States, Italy and Spain and covered acute and convalescent phases of COVID-19. The material from the prospective study consisted of cDNA or gDNA derived from T cells, B-cell-depleted T cells, or PBMCs. Deeply sampled blood TCRbeta repertoires from subjects exposed to, actively infected with, or recovered from COVID-19 were included in the dataset. The repertoires were released in a freely available public database meant as a resource for research on the immune response to SARS-CoV-2. The samples were drawn from two sources: the first 160 participants of the ongoing ImmuneRACE study, and 1,000 to 1,500 subjects contributed by 6 global collaborators. Sample metadata almost always included a de-identified subject ID, COVID-19 status, age in years and sex. Where available, HLA class I and class II types were obtained from metadata supplied by the sample provider rather than from assay-based typing.

For this chain, trimming is 3 bases at the V end and 0 bases at the J end, and the number of junction bases without a gene match is 5. Including the terminal cysteine and phenylalanine, the CDR3 comprises 16 residues. Only the CDR3 region is kept as DNA, spanning 48 bases read in frame from base 1. Reading the germline V gene (reference sequence) gives CDR1 SGHKS and CDR2 YYEKEE. The full study reports these points: The quantity of clinical and demographic metadata differed by source and by participant and was supplied without curation.

Each collaborating institution followed its own protocols to collect whole blood in K2EDTA tubes. Collaborator samples were shipped for TCRbeta analysis as frozen whole blood, isolated PBMCs, or DNA extracted from either sample type. Material: peripheral blood. The chain joins TRBV5-5 to TRBJ1-5, and 8 junction bases match TRBD1. The TCR comes from a woman aged 45-60 years with active or convalescent COVID-19. The encoded CDR3 is CASSWGTGNSNQPQHF. In nucleotide form, the sequence is TGTGCCAGCAGCTGGGGGACAGGAAATAGCAATCAGCCCCAGCATTTT.